This TCR beta chain emerged from a study of blood T cell repertoires in COVID-19. Study at large: T cells, B-cell-depleted T cells, or PBMCs provided the cDNA or gDNA that served as material.

V gave up 2 bases and J gave up 3 bases, with 7 bases separating them. Looked up from germline, CDR1 is SGHDN and CDR2 is FVKESK. The CDR3 is 13 amino acids. In the original processing: The authors estimated nucleated cell counts from reference gene primer amplification. The protocol was immunoSEQ multiplex PCR, while the TCRdb copy is restricted to in-frame clones and leaves out a portion. V and J calls and clone size follow that table, whereas D and trimming were derived from the DNA. The sample includes some 150,000 clones, almost 90% seen only once; the top ten take approximately 2.4%. The sequencing sample was made of peripheral blood. This chain uses TRBV14 with TRBJ2-5; no definite D call. This receptor was identified in a human donor in a cohort sampled during active COVID-19. In DNA form, the CDR3 reads TGTGCCAGCAGCCAATTGTTAGAAGAGACCCAGTACTTC. It encodes CASSQLLEETQYF.